Reported below is one T cell receptor (beta chain). No antigen is known for it. This sample is drawn from a study of T cell responses to AZD1222 COVID-19 vaccine. Using immunoSEQ multiplex PCR, the repertoire was profiled, and TCRdb retains in-frame clones only, with some absent. The table lists more than 150,000 clones, more than 80% of them singletons. Overall study findings and caveats: Regions left unmutated in variants are reportedly the target of nearly half of spike-specific TCRs. Among the donors, most were white British and more were female, and clonal diversity was possibly underestimated. Two AZD1222 administrations were followed by greater Spike-specific TCR breadth and depth.

This receptor was obtained from an adult in good health. This material consisted of peripheral blood, taken on day 0 of AZD1222 vaccination.

CDR3 bases: TGTGCCATCAACTCGGGGCGAAAAGGGGGCAGTTCCCAATGGCTCTATGGCTACACCTTC. Translated, it gives CAINSGRKGGSSQWLYGYTF. V gene TRBV10-3 combines with J gene TRBJ1-2; 7 bases are a match to TRBD1. This CDR3 contains 20 residues. Germline trimming cut 7 bases from V and 4 bases from J; bases unmatched to any gene: 27. Germline values: CDR1 ENHRY, CDR2 SYGVKD.